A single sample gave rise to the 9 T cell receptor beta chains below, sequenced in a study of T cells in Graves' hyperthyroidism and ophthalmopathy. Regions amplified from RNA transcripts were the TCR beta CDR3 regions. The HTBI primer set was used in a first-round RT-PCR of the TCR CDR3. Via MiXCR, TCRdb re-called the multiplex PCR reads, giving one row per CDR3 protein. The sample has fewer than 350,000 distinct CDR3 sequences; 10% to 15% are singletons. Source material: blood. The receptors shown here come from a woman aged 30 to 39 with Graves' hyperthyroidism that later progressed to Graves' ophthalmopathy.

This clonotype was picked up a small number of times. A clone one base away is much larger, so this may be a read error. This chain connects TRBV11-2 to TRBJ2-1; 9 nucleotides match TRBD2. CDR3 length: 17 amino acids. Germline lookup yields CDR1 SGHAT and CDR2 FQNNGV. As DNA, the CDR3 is TGTGCCAGCAGCTTAGGGATTAGCGGGAGTGGCTACGATGAGCAGTTCTTC. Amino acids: CASSLGISGSGYDEQFF. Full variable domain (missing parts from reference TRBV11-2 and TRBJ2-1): EAGVAQSPRYKIIEKRQSVAFWCNPISGHATLYWYQQILGQGPKLLIQFQNNGVVDDSQLPKDRFSAERLKGVDSTLKIQPAKLEDSAVYLCASSLGISGSGYDEQFFGPGTRLTVL.

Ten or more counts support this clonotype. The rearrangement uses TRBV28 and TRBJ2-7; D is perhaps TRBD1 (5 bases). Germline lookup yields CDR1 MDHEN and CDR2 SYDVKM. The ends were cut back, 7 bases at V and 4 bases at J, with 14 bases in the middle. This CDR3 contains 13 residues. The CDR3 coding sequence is TGTGCCAGCACCTCTGGGGCTCCGTACGAGCAGTACTTC. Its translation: CASTSGAPYEQYF.

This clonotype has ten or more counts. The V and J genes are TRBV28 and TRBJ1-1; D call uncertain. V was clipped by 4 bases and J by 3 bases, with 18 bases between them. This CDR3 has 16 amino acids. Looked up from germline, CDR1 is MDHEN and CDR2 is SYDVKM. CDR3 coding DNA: TGTGCCAGCAGTTCTCGCCGTCGGGGAAGGGACACTGAAGCTTTCTTT. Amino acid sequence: CASSSRRRGRDTEAFF.

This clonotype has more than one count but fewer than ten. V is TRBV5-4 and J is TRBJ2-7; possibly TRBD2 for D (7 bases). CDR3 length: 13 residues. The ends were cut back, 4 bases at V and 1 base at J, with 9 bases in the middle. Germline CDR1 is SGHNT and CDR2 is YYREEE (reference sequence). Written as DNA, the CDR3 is TGTGCCAGCAGCGGGAGGGGGTCCTACGAGCAGTACTTC. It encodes CASSGRGSYEQYF.

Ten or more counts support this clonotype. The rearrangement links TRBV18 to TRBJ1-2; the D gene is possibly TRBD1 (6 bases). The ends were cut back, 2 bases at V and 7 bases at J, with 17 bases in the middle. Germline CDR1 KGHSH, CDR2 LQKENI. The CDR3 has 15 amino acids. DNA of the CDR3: TGTGCCAGCTCACCAGAACAGGGACCCCTTCTTGGCTACACCTTC. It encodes CASSPEQGPLLGYTF.

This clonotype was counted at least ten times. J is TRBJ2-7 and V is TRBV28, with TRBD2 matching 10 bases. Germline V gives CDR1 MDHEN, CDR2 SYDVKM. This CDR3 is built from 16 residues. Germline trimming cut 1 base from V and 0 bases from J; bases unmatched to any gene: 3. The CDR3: CASSLYPSGSSYEQYF. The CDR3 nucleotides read TGTGCCAGCAGTTTATACCCTAGCGGGAGCTCCTACGAGCAGTACTTC.

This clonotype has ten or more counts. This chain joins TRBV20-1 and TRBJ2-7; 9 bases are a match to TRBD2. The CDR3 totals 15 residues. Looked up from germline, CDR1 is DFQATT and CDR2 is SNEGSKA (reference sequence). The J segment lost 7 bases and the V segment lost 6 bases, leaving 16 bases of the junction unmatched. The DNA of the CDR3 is TGCAGTGCCGAGGGTCATAGCGGGAGTCTTCGGGAGCAGTACTTC. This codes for CSAEGHSGSLREQYF.

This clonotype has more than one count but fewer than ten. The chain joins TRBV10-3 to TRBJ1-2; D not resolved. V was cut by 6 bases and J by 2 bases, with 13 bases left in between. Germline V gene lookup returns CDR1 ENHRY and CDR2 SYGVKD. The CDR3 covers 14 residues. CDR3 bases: TGTGCCATCAGGCCATCGGCGAAAAACTATGGCTACACCTTC. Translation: CAIRPSAKNYGYTF.

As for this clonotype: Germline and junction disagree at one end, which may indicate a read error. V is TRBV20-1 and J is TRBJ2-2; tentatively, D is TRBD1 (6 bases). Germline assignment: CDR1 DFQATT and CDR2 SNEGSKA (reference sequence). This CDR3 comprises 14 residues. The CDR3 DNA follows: TGCAGTGCTAGCACAGGGAAAAACACCGGGGAGCTGCTTTTT. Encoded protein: CSASTGKNTGELLF.